Below are 10 T cell receptor beta chains sequenced from a single sample in a study of Graves' ophthalmopathy and Graves' hyperthyroidism. TCR beta CDR3 regions were amplified from RNA transcripts. Amplification began with first-round RT-PCR using HTBI primers, then second-round multiplex PCR was performed. TCRdb independently ran MiXCR on the multiplex PCR reads; one entry per CDR3 protein. The table records roughly 500,000 distinct CDR3 sequences, approximately 15% of them present only once. The sample comprised blood. The receptors were gathered from a woman aged 30 to 39 with Graves' ophthalmopathy.

This clonotype was seen many times. The rearrangement joins TRBV24-1 to TRBJ1-6; 9 positions match TRBD1. The CDR3 covers 14 residues. Germline V gives CDR1 KGHDR, CDR2 SFDVKD. The V and J ends lost 5 bases and 7 bases, in that order; junction bases with no gene match: 2. The CDR3 DNA reads as TGTGCCACCAGTGGGACAGGGGAGAATTCACCCCTCCACTTT. The encoded protein is CATSGTGENSPLHF.

This clonotype was picked up many times. The chain uses TRBV7-9 and TRBJ2-5, with D perhaps TRBD2 (6 bases). Deletions cut 1 base from V and 5 bases from J, with 11 bases between. CDR3 length equals 14 residues. Germline V gives CDR1 SEHNR, CDR2 FQNEAQ (reference sequence). The CDR3 loop is CASSLGGTGETQYF. The CDR3 bases are TGTGCCAGCAGCTTAGGCGGGACTGGGGAGACCCAGTACTTC.

This clonotype was seen at least ten times. This chain joins TRBV29-1 and TRBJ1-5, with D tentatively TRBD1 (5 bases). Germline V gene sequence: CDR1 SQVTM, CDR2 ANQGSEA. CDR3 length: 13 residues. V was pared by 4 bases and J by 4 bases, with 11 bases between. The CDR3 bases are TGCAGCGTTGGGGACGGAAGAAATCAGCCCCAGCATTTT. It encodes CSVGDGRNQPQHF. The entire variable domain, with the rest obtained from reference TRBV29-1 and TRBJ1-5, is as follows: SAVISQKPSRDICQRGTSLTIQCQVDSQVTMMFWYRQQPGQSLTLIATANQGSEATYESGFVIDKFPISRPNLTFSTLTVSNMSPEDSSIYLCSVGDGRNQPQHFGDGTRLSIL.

This clonotype was counted at least ten times. The chain is built from TRBV30 and TRBJ2-5; D may be TRBD2 (5 bases). Deletions cut 2 bases from V and 1 base from J, with 14 bases between. The CDR3 sequence is 15 residues long. From germline, CDR1 is GTSNPN and CDR2 SVGIG (reference sequence). CDR3 in DNA: TGTGCCTGGAGTAGGGCTAGCCGGGCCCAAGAGACCCAGTACTTC. This codes for CAWSRASRAQETQYF. Combining the CDR3 with reference TRBV30 and TRBJ2-5 gives the whole variable domain SQTIHQWPATLVQPVGSPLSLECTVEGTSNPNLYWYRQAAGRGLQLLFYSVGIGQISSEVPQNLSASRPQDRQFILSSKKLLLSDSGFYLCAWSRASRAQETQYFGPGTRLLVL.

The genes are TRBV7-3 and TRBJ1-1, with 7 bases fitting TRBD1. The CDR3 length is 14 residues. The trim removed 5 bases at V and 4 bases at J, leaving 7 bases unmatched. Germline CDR1 and CDR2: SGHTA and FQGTGA. The CDR3 spells CASSPGGTATEAFF. The CDR3 DNA reads as TGTGCCAGCAGCCCCGGGGGGACAGCCACTGAAGCTTTCTTT.

This clonotype came up many times. The V and J genes are TRBV5-4 and TRBJ1-3; 9 bases line up with TRBD1. Germline loops: CDR1 SGHNT, CDR2 YYREEE (reference sequence). V dropped 5 bases and J dropped 0; count of bases not matched to a gene: 9. The CDR3 consists of 17 residues. CDR3 sequence: CASSWGQGQSSGNTIYF. The DNA for the CDR3 is TGTGCCAGCAGTTGGGGACAGGGCCAAAGCTCTGGAAACACCATATATTTT.

Turning to this clonotype: A much bigger clone sits one base away, suggesting this may be a read error. V usage is TRBV28 and J usage is TRBJ1-5; D is undetermined. The CDR3 covers 14 residues. The germline V gene has CDR1 MDHEN and CDR2 SYDVKM. V was clipped by 2 bases and J by 2 bases, with 7 bases between them. CDR3 protein: CASSLIYGNQPQHF. CDR3 sequence (DNA): TGTGCCAGCAGTTTAATTTACGGCAATCAGCCCCAGCATTTT.

Many counts were recorded for this clonotype. The junction departs from the called germline gene at one end, perhaps through a read error. J is TRBJ2-4 and V is TRBV15, with D possibly called TRBD1 or TRBD2 (6 bases each). Looked up from germline, CDR1 is LNHNV and CDR2 is YYDKDF (reference sequence). This CDR3 is 15 amino acids long. The CDR3 nucleotides read TGTGCCACCAGCAGAAAACAGGGACGGAGGGACATTAAGTACTTC. It specifies CATSRKQGRRDIKYF.

This clonotype was counted many times. This sequence joins TRBV11-1 and TRBJ2-7; 10 bases line up with TRBD1. Germline CDR1 and CDR2: SGHAT and FQDESV (reference sequence). V was clipped by 4 bases and J by 3 bases; unmatched bases: 6. This CDR3 has 15 residues. CDR3 protein: CASSSGTGVIYEQYF. The DNA of the CDR3 is TGTGCCAGCAGCTCCGGGACAGGGGTTATCTACGAGCAGTACTTC.

In this sample, this clonotype turned up many times. The V call is TRBV27, the J call TRBJ1-1; 8 nucleotides match TRBD1. The CDR3 is 13 residues long. CDR1 is MNHEY, CDR2 SMNVEV, per germline (reference sequence). The V gene end was trimmed by 7 bases and the J gene end by 5 bases; junction bases not matched to a gene: 6. The CDR3 loop is CASKGQVATEAFF. As DNA, the CDR3 is TGTGCCAGCAAGGGACAGGTGGCTACTGAAGCTTTCTTT.